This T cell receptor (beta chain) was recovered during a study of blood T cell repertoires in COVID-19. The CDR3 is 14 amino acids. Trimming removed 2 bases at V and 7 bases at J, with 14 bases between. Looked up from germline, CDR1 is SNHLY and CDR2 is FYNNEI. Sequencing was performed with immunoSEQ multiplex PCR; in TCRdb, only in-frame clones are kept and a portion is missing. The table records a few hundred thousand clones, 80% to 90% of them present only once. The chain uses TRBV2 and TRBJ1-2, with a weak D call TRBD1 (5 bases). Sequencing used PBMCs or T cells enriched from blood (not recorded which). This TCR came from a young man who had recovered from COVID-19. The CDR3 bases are TGTGCCAGCAGTGAAATGGGAGGGGAGGCTGGCTACACCTTC. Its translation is CASSEMGGEAGYTF.